This TCR beta chain emerged from a study of blood T cell repertoires in COVID-19 (dated by TCRdb to 2018 to 2020). Regarding the research as a whole: The collaborator samples originated in the United States, Italy and Spain and spanned the acute and convalescent phases of COVID-19. The prospective study material was composed of cDNA or gDNA derived from T cells, B-cell-depleted T cells, or PBMCs. Deeply sampled blood TCRbeta repertoires from subjects exposed to, actively infected with, or recovered from COVID-19 were included in the dataset. A freely available public database, intended as a resource for researchers studying the immune response to SARS-CoV-2, is where the repertoires were released. Samples came from the ongoing ImmuneRACE study (first 160 participants) plus 1,254 subjects from 6 global collaborators. Nearly every sample came with metadata listing a de-identified subject ID, COVID-19 status, age in years and sex. Where available, HLA class I and class II types were obtained from metadata supplied by the sample provider rather than from assay-based typing. General study outcomes and caveats: How much clinical and demographic metadata was included differed by source and by participant, and the metadata was provided uncurated.

This clone was seen just once. The target of this receptor is not known. One base away there is no much larger clone; base qualities are not given. In the prospective study, participants were about 18 to 89 years old, resided in fewer than 25 geographic areas of the United States, and were enrolled through a virtual design. Cohort assignment in the prospective study relied on participant-reported clinical history from a screening survey and a study questionnaire. Recovered participants in ImmuneRACE Cohort 3 were defined by two consecutive negative NP/OP PCR tests, clearance by a healthcare professional, or resolution of symptoms. Mobile phlebotomists in the prospective study collected whole blood, serum and a nasopharyngeal or oropharyngeal swab from every participant. Participants in the prospective study had the option to provide additional blood draws and questionnaires over a 2-month period. Prospective study blood samples were shipped either frozen or at room temperature before DNA extraction.

The immunoSEQ Assay, a bias-controlled multiplex PCR, was used to amplify TCRbeta CDR3 regions from genomic DNA. Regarding the original processing steps: The number of nucleated cells in each sample was estimated from the amplification of reference gene primers within the assay. Sequence reads were collapsed and filtered to measure the absolute abundance of every unique TCRbeta CDR3 rearrangement. Productive Simpson clonality was computed per sample as the square root of Simpson's diversity index over productive rearrangements. TCRdb stores this immuneACCESS table with in-frame sequences only. Part of the clones is absent; in the studies checked, under half of the shortfall reflects unresolved V genes, and no reason is known for the rest. The V and J calls and clone size are taken from that table; D and trimming were inferred from the DNA. The sample profile shows 250,000 or so clones; more than 75% of them were found once. The leading ten clones occupy 2% to 2.5% of the sample.

The sequence derives from a woman between 50 and 59 years old who had recovered from COVID-19. Sequencing used PBMCs or T cells enriched from blood (not recorded which).

CDR3 protein: CASSQVRTRDQPQHF. The sequence in DNA is TGTGCCAGCAGCCAAGTACGCACCCGCGATCAGCCCCAGCATTTT. Recombination linked TRBV4-2 to TRBJ1-5; there is no confident call for the D gene. Relative to germline, V is 1 base shorter and J is 5 bases shorter, with 12 bases between their ends. The CDR3 runs 15 amino acids, cysteine and phenylalanine included. The read is trimmed to its CDR3 DNA, 45 bases read in frame from base 1. The germline V gene gives CDR1 as LGHNA and CDR2 as YNFKEQ.